This TCR beta chain was sequenced in a study of cytomegalovirus exposure and HLA in healthy donors. Primers: 60 Vbeta forward and 13 Jbeta reverse. TCRdb keeps only in-frame clones here, not all; method: immunoSEQ multiplex PCR. This table has approximately 160,000 clones, 84% appearing once. This CDR3 contains 14 residues. The V and J ends lost 0 bases and 7 bases, in that order; junction bases with no gene match: 4. The germline V gene has CDR1 SGDLS and CDR2 YYNGEE. The chain has TRBV9 and TRBJ1-2; 9 nucleotides line up with TRBD1. The sequenced sample consisted of PBMCs. The TCR originated in a girl aged 10 to 17 in good health and CMV-seropositive. The CDR3, as DNA: TGTGCCAGCAGCGTAGTACAGGGGGCGCCTGGCTACACCTTC. Amino acid sequence: CASSVVQGAPGYTF.